The 12 T cell receptor beta chains given below trace back to one sample, sequenced in a study of blood T cell repertoires in COVID-19. The protocol was immunoSEQ multiplex PCR, while the TCRdb copy is restricted to in-frame clones and leaves out a portion. The data contain a few hundred thousand clones, 88% of them seen just once; the ten biggest clones take up 3.5% to 4.5%. Sequencing was done on a sample of peripheral blood. These receptors all come from a man aged 55 to 70 who had recovered from COVID-19.

This chain connects TRBV6-6 to TRBJ1-5, with 9 bases aligning to TRBD1. J lost 7 bases, V lost 7 bases, and 8 bases had no gene match. The germline V gene has CDR1 MNHNY and CDR2 SVGAGI (reference sequence). This CDR3 spans 14 amino acids. CDR3 in DNA: TGTGCCAGCACCCGAACAGGGGGCGGGCAGCCCCAGCATTTT. This sequence encodes CASTRTGGGQPQHF.

The chain uses TRBV4-1 and TRBJ2-3; 12 bases are a match to TRBD2. J gave up 11 bases and V 1 base, and 10 bases lay outside the gene matches. Germline loops: CDR1 MGHRA, CDR2 YSYEKL. This CDR3 has 16 amino acids. As DNA, the CDR3 is TGCGCCAGCAGCCAAGGACTAGCGGGGGACCTTTGGCTGCAGTATTTT. It translates to CASSQGLAGDLWLQYF.

The chain joins TRBV6-5 to TRBJ2-6; tentative D call: TRBD1 (5 bases). Germline V CDR1 and CDR2: MNHEY, SVGAGI. This CDR3 region has 15 residues. Trimming took off 6 bases at V and 1 base at J, with 10 bases between the two ends. CDR3 amino acids: CASRGPGSGANVLTF. In nucleotides, the CDR3 is TGTGCCAGCAGGGGGCCGGGTTCTGGGGCCAACGTCCTGACTTTC.

This clone was observed once. The rearrangement uses TRBV9 and TRBJ2-3, with D uncertain. Per the germline V gene, CDR1 is SGDLS and CDR2 is YYNGEE. CDR3 size: 12 residues. Trimming pared 6 bases from V and 5 bases from J, leaving 10 bases between. The DNA for the CDR3 is TGTGCCAGCACCCGAGGTGGAGATACGCAGTATTTT. It specifies CASTRGGDTQYF.

The DNA of the CDR3 is TGTGCCACCAGCAGAGCCGGGACAGGAGATGTTGGCTACACCTTC. Residues: CATSRAGTGDVGYTF. The chain recombines TRBV15 with TRBJ1-2, with 8 nucleotides matching TRBD1. This CDR3 contains 15 residues. Germline loops: CDR1 LNHNV, CDR2 YYDKDF (reference sequence). V shed 1 base and J 7 bases; nucleotides not matched to a gene: 8.

This chain connects TRBV6-6 to TRBJ1-1; 8 nucleotides agree with TRBD1. The germline CDR1 and CDR2 sequences are MNHNY and SVGAGI (reference sequence). CDR3 size: 14 residues. V was pared by 6 bases and J by 5 bases, with 8 bases of the junction left unmatched. The CDR3 region is CASSNGQGRTEAFF. The DNA of the CDR3 is TGTGCCAGCAGCAACGGACAGGGAAGGACTGAAGCTTTCTTT.

The chain carries TRBV24-1 and TRBJ2-5; 10 bases match TRBD1. V dropped 4 bases and J dropped 0; count of bases not matched to a gene: 7. The germline CDR1 and CDR2 sequences are KGHDR and SFDVKD. This CDR3 comprises 17 residues. The CDR3 reads CATSEPGQGDYQETQYF. The CDR3, as DNA: TGTGCCACCAGTGAACCCGGACAGGGGGACTACCAAGAGACCCAGTACTTC.

This chain uses TRBV5-1 with TRBJ1-2, with 9 bases fitting TRBD1. The J segment lost 2 bases and the V segment lost 4 bases, leaving 6 bases of the junction unmatched. The CDR3 is 15 amino acids. Per germline, CDR1 SGHRS and CDR2 YFSETQ. The CDR3 DNA reads TGCGCCAGCAGCATCACCGGACAGGGGAACTATGGCTACACCTTC. This translates into CASSITGQGNYGYTF.

The CDR3 region is CASSLNRNTEAFF. CDR3 nucleotides: TGTGCCAGCAGCCTAAACAGAAACACTGAAGCTTTCTTT. J is TRBJ1-1 and V is TRBV28; D is uncertain. Germline V gene data show CDR1 as MDHEN and CDR2 as SYDVKM. The CDR3 spans 13 residues. With 6 bases removed from V and 2 bases from J, the gap between germline ends came to 10 bases.

V gene TRBV27 combines with J gene TRBJ1-3; TRBD1 is a possible D gene (6 bases). This CDR3 is 15 amino acids long. V dropped 5 bases and J dropped 7 bases, with 18 bases sitting between them. CDR1 is MNHEY, CDR2 SMNVEV, per germline (reference sequence). CDR3 residues: CASSVTGLMGNTIYF. CDR3 bases: TGTGCCAGCAGTGTGACAGGCCTCATGGGGAACACCATATATTTT.

This clone was observed a single time. This chain uses TRBV5-4 with TRBJ1-2; possible D gene TRBD1, 5 bases. Trimming cost V 0 bases and J 8 bases, with 20 bases left between them. The CDR3 sequence is 16 residues long. CDR1 is SGHNT and CDR2 is YYREEE in the germline V gene (reference sequence). CDR3 sequence (DNA): TGTGCCAGCAGCTTGGAAGGAACAGGCGGTGCCGGGGGCTACACCTTC. Protein product: CASSLEGTGGAGGYTF.

This chain uses TRBV7-8 with TRBJ2-1, with 13 bases aligning to TRBD2. The V gene end was trimmed by 6 bases and the J gene end by 0 bases; junction bases not matched to a gene: 17. Germline CDR1 is SGHVS and CDR2 is FQNEAQ. The CDR3 runs 21 residues. The CDR3 sequence is CASRHAGTSGVQGVSYNEQFF. In DNA form, the CDR3 reads TGTGCCAGCAGACACGCCGGGACTAGCGGGGTACAGGGAGTCTCCTACAATGAGCAGTTCTTC.